The 5 T cell receptor beta chains given below trace back to one sample, sequenced in a study of blood T cell repertoires in COVID-19. This table comes from immunoSEQ multiplex PCR, and its TCRdb copy is limited to in-frame clones, with some not included. The sample has 160,000 or so clones, under 90% seen once. Sequencing was carried out using peripheral blood. The receptors originated from a man between 60 and 70 years old with acute or convalescent COVID-19.

This clone has only a few counts. The chain couples TRBV5-1 to TRBJ2-5; possibly TRBD2 for D (5 bases). CDR3 length equals 16 residues. CDR1 SGHRS and CDR2 YFSETQ come from the germline V gene. Trimming removed 3 bases from V and 2 bases from J, with 17 bases in between. This CDR3 is CASSSPPRGKQETQYF. In DNA, the CDR3 is TGCGCCAGCAGCTCGCCACCACGGGGTAAACAAGAGACCCAGTACTTC. The full variable domain, rest sourced from reference TRBV5-1 and TRBJ2-5, is KAGVTQTPRYLIKTRGQQVTLSCSPISGHRSVSWYQQTPGQGLQFLFEYFSETQRNKGNFPGRFSGRQFSNSRSEMNVSTLELGDSALYLCASSSPPRGKQETQYFGPGTRLLVL.

V is TRBV10-3 and J is TRBJ2-5; 11 bases fit TRBD2. Per the germline V gene, CDR1 is ENHRY and CDR2 is SYGVKD. With V trimmed by 11 bases and J by 2 bases, 4 bases remained unmatched. This CDR3 is built from 13 residues. In DNA, the CDR3 is TGTGCCGTCGGGACTAGCGGACAAGAGACCCAGTACTTC. Its translation is CAVGTSGQETQYF.

The rearrangement uses TRBV15 and TRBJ1-1; D gene ambiguous. Trimming removed 3 bases from V and 0 bases from J, with 11 bases in between. This CDR3 contains 15 residues. Per the germline V gene, CDR1 is LNHNV and CDR2 is YYDKDF (reference sequence). The CDR3 DNA is TGTGCCACCAGCAGCCGGAGAAGAATGAACACTGAAGCTTTCTTT. Its translation: CATSSRRRMNTEAFF.

The rearrangement links TRBV4-2 to TRBJ2-5, with a possible D match to TRBD2 (6 bases). Germline V gene lookup returns CDR1 LGHNA and CDR2 YNFKEQ. Trimming stripped 3 bases from V and 3 bases from J, with 17 bases between. The CDR3 has 16 amino acids. In DNA form, the CDR3 reads TGTGCCAGCAGCCAGGGAGGAGGACTAATCAAAGAGACCCAGTACTTC. Encoded protein: CASSQGGGLIKETQYF.

This clone has a handful of counts. The chain employs TRBV4-2 and TRBJ2-5, with D maybe TRBD1 (6 bases). V was clipped by 1 base and J by 5 bases, with 14 bases between them. Germline CDR1 LGHNA, CDR2 YNFKEQ. The CDR3 consists of 15 residues. The CDR3 DNA is TGTGCCAGCAGCCAAGCCGAGGGTACAGGGGAGACCCAGTACTTC. Its protein product is CASSQAEGTGETQYF.